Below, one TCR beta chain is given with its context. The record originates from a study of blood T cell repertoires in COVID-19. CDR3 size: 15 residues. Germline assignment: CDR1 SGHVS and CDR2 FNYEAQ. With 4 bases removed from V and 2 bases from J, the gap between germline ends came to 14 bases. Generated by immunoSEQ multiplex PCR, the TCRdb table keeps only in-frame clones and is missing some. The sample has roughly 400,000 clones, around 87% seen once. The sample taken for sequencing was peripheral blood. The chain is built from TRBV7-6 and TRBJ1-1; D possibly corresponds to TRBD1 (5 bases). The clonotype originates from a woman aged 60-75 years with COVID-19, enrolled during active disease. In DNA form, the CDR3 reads TGTGCCAGCAGCTCTCGCGGGGCACTAAACACTGAAGCTTTCTTT. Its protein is CASSSRGALNTEAFF.